This T cell receptor beta chain was observed in a study of cytomegalovirus exposure and HLA in healthy donors. At the level of the study: The same platform was used for the 120 validation repertoires and the 500 to 700 first-cohort repertoires, a later analysis reported. Findings of the study overall: According to a subsequent analysis, TCR clusters from the first cohort were inclined to appear together in the 110 or so validation repertoires. There were 164 TCR beta chains listed as cytomegalovirus-associated. Some public TCRs appeared in many individuals, while most sequences were rare.

Germline trimming cut 5 bases from V and 0 bases from J; bases unmatched to any gene: 14. This CDR3 region has 19 residues. CDR1 SGHAT and CDR2 FQNNGV come from the germline V gene. On this clone itself: Its antigen is unidentified.

This table comes from immunoSEQ multiplex PCR, and its TCRdb copy is limited to in-frame clones, with some not included. The sample contains approximately 150,000 clones, 85% to 90% of which appear only once. V gene TRBV11-2 combines with J gene TRBJ1-3; the match to TRBD1 covers 9 bases. Sequenced input: PBMCs. This TCR derives from a woman under 40 in good health and CMV-seronegative. The CDR3 protein is CASSIHRWDRANSGNTIYF. DNA of the CDR3: TGTGCCAGCAGCATACATAGGTGGGACAGGGCGAACTCTGGAAACACCATATATTTT.